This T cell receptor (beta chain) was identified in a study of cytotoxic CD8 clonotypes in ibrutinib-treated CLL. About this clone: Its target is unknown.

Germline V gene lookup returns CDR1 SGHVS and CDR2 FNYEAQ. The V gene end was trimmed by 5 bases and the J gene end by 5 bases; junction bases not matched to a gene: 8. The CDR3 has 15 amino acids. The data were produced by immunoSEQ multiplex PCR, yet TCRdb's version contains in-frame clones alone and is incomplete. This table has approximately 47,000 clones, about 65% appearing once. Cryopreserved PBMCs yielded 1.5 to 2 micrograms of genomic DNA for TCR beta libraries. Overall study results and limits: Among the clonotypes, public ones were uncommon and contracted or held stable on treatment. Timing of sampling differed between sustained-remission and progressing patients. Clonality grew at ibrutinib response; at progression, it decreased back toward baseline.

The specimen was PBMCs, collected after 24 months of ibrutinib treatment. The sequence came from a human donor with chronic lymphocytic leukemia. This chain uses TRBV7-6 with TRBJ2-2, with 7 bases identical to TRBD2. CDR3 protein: CASSRAVRGTGELFF. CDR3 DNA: TGTGCCAGCAGCCGAGCGGTGCGGGGGACCGGGGAGCTGTTTTTT.